This T cell receptor beta chain was recovered during a study of T cell responses to AZD1222 COVID-19 vaccine. With respect to this clone: Its antigen is unknown.

The table came from immunoSEQ multiplex PCR; TCRdb's copy has only in-frame clones and leaves some out. The data contain 250,000 to 300,000 clones, 94% of them singletons. Study-wide results and caveats: Researchers took repertoire samples only after the peak T cell response had come.

Germline V gene data show CDR1 as ENHRY and CDR2 as SYGVKD. With 3 bases clipped from V and 5 bases from J, the junction kept 3 bases outside the gene matches. The CDR3 is made up of 13 amino acids. The V call is TRBV10-3, the J call TRBJ2-5; 7 bases are shared with TRBD2. Sequencing was performed on peripheral blood, taken 28 days after the second AZD1222 dose. The TCR sequence derives from an adult who received the AZD1222 COVID-19 vaccine. The CDR3 sequence: CAISEGRDETQYF. The CDR3 nucleotides read TGTGCCATCAGTGAAGGGAGGGATGAGACCCAGTACTTC.